Detailed here is one TCR beta chain. Its antigen is not known. These data come from a study of beta chain features in type 1 diabetes. Study-wide points: When Type 1 diabetes patients were examined, their TCRB CDR3s proved moderately but significantly shorter in all four CD4+ subsets.

V was shortened by 2 bases and J by 8 bases, with 12 bases between the two germline ends. The CDR3 contains 14 residues. Per germline, CDR1 KGHSH and CDR2 LQKENI. Sequenced material consisted of expressed TCRB transcripts (all of the isolated RNA was reverse transcribed). Assay used: immunoSEQ multiplex PCR; TCRdb lists only in-frame clones, some missing. The sample contains about 260,000 clones, 20% of which appear only once. V is TRBV18 and J is TRBJ1-4; D is perhaps TRBD1 (5 bases). The source material was naive CD4+ T cells from blood. This TCR was sampled from a woman in her forties with type 1 diabetes. In DNA, the CDR3 is TGTGCCAGCTCACCAGCCATGGACACCGAAAAACTGTTTTTT. Its translation is CASSPAMDTEKLFF.